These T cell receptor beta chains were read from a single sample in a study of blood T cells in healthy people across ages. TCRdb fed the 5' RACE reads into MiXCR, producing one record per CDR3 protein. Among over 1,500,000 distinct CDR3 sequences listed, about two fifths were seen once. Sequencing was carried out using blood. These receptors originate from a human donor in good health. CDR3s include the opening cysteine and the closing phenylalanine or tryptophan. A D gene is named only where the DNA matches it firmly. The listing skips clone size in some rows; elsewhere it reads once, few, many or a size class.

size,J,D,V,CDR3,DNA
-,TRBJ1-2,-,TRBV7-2,CASSQPWAGRGYTF,TGTGCCAGCAGCCAGCCCTGGGCGGGGAGAGGCTACACCTTC
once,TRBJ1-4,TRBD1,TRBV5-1,CASSFERRQGEKLFF,TGCGCCAGCAGCTTCGAACGCCGACAGGGTGAAAAACTGTTTTTT
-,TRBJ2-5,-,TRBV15,CATSRDLGTGYERYF,TGTGCCACCAGCAGAGATTTGGGCACCGGGTACGAGCGGTACTTC
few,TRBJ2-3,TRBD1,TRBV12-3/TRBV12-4,CASSLGTGMVGDTQYF,TGTGCCAGCAGTCTGGGGACAGGGATGGTAGGAGATACGCAGTATTTT
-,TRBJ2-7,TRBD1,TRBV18,CASSPGGDRGTYEQYF,TGTGCCAGCTCACCAGGAGGGGACAGGGGGACCTACGAGCAGTACTTC
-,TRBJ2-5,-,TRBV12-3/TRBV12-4,CASSFAPSGLETQYF,TGTGCCAGCAGTTTTGCCCCGAGTGGTTTGGAGACCCAGTACTTC
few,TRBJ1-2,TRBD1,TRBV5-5,CASSPGTDVYGYTF,TGTGCCAGCAGCCCCGGGACAGATGTCTATGGCTACACCTTC
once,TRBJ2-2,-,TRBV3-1,CASSGSRTSGELFF,TGTGCCAGCAGCGGATCGAGGACCTCCGGGGAGCTGTTTTTT
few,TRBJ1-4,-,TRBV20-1,CSARDGPNEKLFF,TGCAGTGCTAGAGACGGACCTAATGAAAAACTGTTTTTT
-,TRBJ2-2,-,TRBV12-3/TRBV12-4,CASSNRENTGELFF,TGTGCCAGCAGTAACAGGGAGAACACCGGGGAGCTGTTTTTT
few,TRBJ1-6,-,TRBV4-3,CASSQDSRSSYNSPLHF,TGCGCCAGCAGCCAAGATTCCCGGAGCTCCTATAATTCACCCCTCCACTTT
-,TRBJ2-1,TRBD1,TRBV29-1,CSVEEVGGTGKNEQFF,TGCAGCGTTGAAGAGGTTGGGGGGACAGGGAAGAATGAGCAGTTCTTC
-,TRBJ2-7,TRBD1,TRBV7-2,CASSKTGTGVYEQYF,TGTGCCAGCAGCAAGACCGGGACAGGGGTATACGAGCAGTACTTC
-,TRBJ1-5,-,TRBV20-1,CSAADIGIGTWQPQHF,TGCAGTGCCGCCGATATTGGGATTGGGACGTGGCAGCCCCAGCATTTT
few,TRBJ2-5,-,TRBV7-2,CASQYTTGETQYF,TGTGCCAGCCAATACACCACGGGTGAGACCCAGTACTTC
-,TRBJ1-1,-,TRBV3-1,CASSQHLRITEAFF,TGTGCCAGCAGCCAACATCTCAGGATAACTGAAGCTTTCTTT
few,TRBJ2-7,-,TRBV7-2,CASSVQRGQYF,TGTGCCAGCAGCGTACAAAGGGGGCAGTACTTC
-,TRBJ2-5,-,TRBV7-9,CASSLVEGIPKETQYF,TGTGCCAGCAGCTTAGTGGAGGGTATACCCAAAGAGACCCAGTACTTC
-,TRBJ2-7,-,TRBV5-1,CASSHRTVFPLYEQYF,TGCGCCAGCAGCCATCGGACAGTTTTCCCCCTGTACGAGCAGTACTTC
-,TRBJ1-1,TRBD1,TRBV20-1,CSAKPGQGGRAFF,TGCAGTGCTAAACCGGGACAGGGAGGCCGAGCTTTCTTT
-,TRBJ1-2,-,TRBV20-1,CSVLGGRIYGYTF,TGCAGTGTTCTAGGGGGACGGATTTATGGCTACACCTTC
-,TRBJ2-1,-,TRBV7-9,CASSSRTAGDSYNEQFF,TGTGCCAGCAGCTCACGCACGGCAGGAGATTCCTACAATGAGCAGTTCTTC